These 26 T cell receptor beta chains share one sample of origin, sequenced in a study of cytomegalovirus exposure and HLA in healthy donors. The primer mix had 60 Vbeta and 13 Jbeta primers. This table comes from immunoSEQ multiplex PCR, and its TCRdb copy is limited to in-frame clones, with some not included. The sample has about 99,000 clones; approximately 70% are singletons. The sample taken for sequencing was PBMCs. The receptor source for this set is a woman between 50 and 59 years old in good health and CMV-seronegative.

The rearrangement joins TRBV6-5 to TRBJ2-7, with a possible D match to TRBD1 (6 bases). Germline V gives CDR1 MNHEY, CDR2 SVGAGI. V shed 8 bases and J shed 2 bases, with 16 bases lying between them. This CDR3 is built from 14 residues. The CDR3 bases are TGTGCCAGCTGGGGCGCAGGGGCCGCCTACGAGCAGTACTTC. This translates into CASWGAGAAYEQYF.

The chain is built from TRBV7-9 and TRBJ2-7; D gene ambiguous. This CDR3 region has 13 residues. Germline V gene sequence: CDR1 SEHNR, CDR2 FQNEAQ (reference sequence). Trimming removed 5 bases from V and 1 base from J, with 9 bases in between. CDR3 coding DNA: TGTGCCAGCAGCGCCCCACTATCCTACGAGCAGTACTTC. As protein: CASSAPLSYEQYF.

The V and J genes are TRBV11-3 and TRBJ2-5; 15 bases line up with TRBD2. Trimming removed 5 bases from V and 5 bases from J; junction bases left unmatched: 6. Germline V gives CDR1 SGHNT, CDR2 YENEEA. The CDR3 has 16 amino acids. The CDR3 is CASSPGLAGGGETQYF. In nucleotides, the CDR3 is TGTGCCAGCAGCCCGGGACTAGCGGGAGGCGGGGAGACCCAGTACTTC.

The CDR3 DNA sequence: TGCGCCAGCAGCTTGGCCGGGACAGGGGGCGCATCCGGCTACACCTTC. Its protein product is CASSLAGTGGASGYTF. The rearrangement uses TRBV5-1 and TRBJ1-2; 12 nucleotides line up with TRBD1. Trimming removed 0 bases from V and 8 bases from J; junction bases left unmatched: 8. The CDR3 has 16 amino acids. The germline CDR1 and CDR2 sequences are SGHRS and YFSETQ.

This chain links TRBV28 with TRBJ1-4; the D gene is possibly TRBD1 (6 bases). V was pared by 5 bases and J by 7 bases, with 17 bases between. Germline CDR1 and CDR2: MDHEN and SYDVKM. The length of the CDR3 is 15 residues. The CDR3 sequence is CASSLQGTSSEKLFF. The CDR3 bases are TGTGCCAGCAGTCTTCAGGGGACCAGTAGTGAAAAACTGTTTTTT.

The rearrangement joins TRBV19 to TRBJ1-1; possible D gene TRBD1, 6 bases. This CDR3 has 16 residues. Germline V gene data show CDR1 as LNHDA and CDR2 as SQIVND (reference sequence). V was clipped by 2 bases and J by 3 bases, with 16 bases between them. This chain's CDR3 is CASSIIGGLGDTEAFF. The CDR3, as DNA: TGTGCCAGTAGTATAATCGGGGGGCTGGGAGACACTGAAGCTTTCTTT. Full variable domain (outside the CDR3, taken from reference TRBV19 and TRBJ1-1): DGGITQSPKYLFRKEGQNVTLSCEQNLNHDAMYWYRQDPGQGLRLIYYSQIVNDFQKGDIAEGYSVSREKKESFPLTVTSAQKNPTAFYLCASSIIGGLGDTEAFFGQGTRLTVV.

V and J are TRBV15 and TRBJ1-2, with D tentatively TRBD1 (5 bases). Germline CDR1 is LNHNV and CDR2 is YYDKDF (reference sequence). The CDR3 length is 14 residues. V was cut by 0 bases and J by 4 bases, with 9 bases left in between. CDR3 DNA sequence: TGTGCCACCAGCAGAGATGGGACTTCCTATGGCTACACCTTC. Its translation: CATSRDGTSYGYTF.

The rearrangement joins TRBV27 to TRBJ2-1; 9 bases align to TRBD2. V lost 5 bases and J lost 5; bases outside the gene matches: 7. Germline V CDR1 and CDR2: MNHEY, SMNVEV (reference sequence). The CDR3 has 15 residues. The CDR3 is CASSTERGADNEQFF. CDR3 bases: TGTGCCAGCAGTACCGAGCGGGGGGCAGACAATGAGCAGTTCTTC.

This clone was seen a handful of times. This chain connects TRBV10-1 to TRBJ2-7; 7 nucleotides match TRBD1. Germline V CDR1 and CDR2: WNHNN, SYGVQD (reference sequence). The CDR3 consists of 13 residues. V lost 2 bases, J lost 3 bases, and 1 base stayed unmatched. CDR3 protein: CASSEGTDYEQYF. CDR3 coding DNA: TGCGCCAGCAGTGAGGGGACAGACTACGAGCAGTACTTC.

The chain uses TRBV18 and TRBJ2-1; D gene uncertain. Trimming removed 5 bases at V and 5 bases at J, with 10 bases between. CDR1 and CDR2 (germline): KGHSH, LQKENI. This CDR3 is 13 amino acids long. The CDR3 coding sequence is TGTGCCAGCTCAGGTAGTAATAACAATGAGCAGTTCTTC. This gives the protein CASSGSNNNEQFF.

The chain links TRBV5-1 to TRBJ2-2; perhaps TRBD1 as D (6 bases). Trimming took 4 bases from V and 5 from J, leaving 15 bases between them. Germline values: CDR1 SGHRS, CDR2 YFSETQ. The CDR3 is made up of 15 amino acids. CDR3 bases: TGCGCCAGCAGCCCACGGGACAAACTAACCGGGGAGCTGTTTTTT. Protein: CASSPRDKLTGELFF.

The V and J genes are TRBV15 and TRBJ2-3; the match to TRBD2 covers 8 bases. Germline V gene data show CDR1 as LNHNV and CDR2 as YYDKDF (reference sequence). The CDR3 has 13 amino acids. V lost 1 base to trimming and J lost 13 bases; unmatched junction nucleotides: 7. CDR3 sequence (DNA): TGTGCCACCAGCAGAGGGGGACTAGAGGCGAAGTATTTT. Its protein product is CATSRGGLEAKYF.

V usage is TRBV6-1 and J usage is TRBJ1-6, with 9 bases identical to TRBD1. The CDR3 loop spans 15 amino acids. Germline V gene data show CDR1 as MNHNS and CDR2 as SASEGT. V shed 4 bases and J 10 bases; nucleotides not matched to a gene: 8. DNA for the CDR3: TGTGCCAGCAGTGTCCCGGGACAGGGAGAATCACCCCTCCACTTT. As protein: CASSVPGQGESPLHF.

The chain combines TRBV7-2 with TRBJ1-1; TRBD1 is a possible D gene (5 bases). The V and J ends lost 4 bases and 5 bases respectively, with 8 bases between them. Germline V gene data show CDR1 as SGHTA and CDR2 as FQGNSA. This CDR3 spans 12 amino acids. CDR3 DNA sequence: TGTGCCAGCAGCTGGGGCGGAACTGAAGCTTTCTTT. Protein: CASSWGGTEAFF.

The chain carries TRBV6-9 and TRBJ2-7; D not certain. The length of the CDR3 is 14 residues. Germline CDR1 MNHGY, CDR2 SVAAGI. Trimming stripped 7 bases from V and 4 bases from J, with 17 bases between. In nucleotides, the CDR3 is TGTGCCAGCATCCAGGCATACACCAAGTACGAGCAGTACTTC. This gives the protein CASIQAYTKYEQYF.

The chain combines TRBV7-7 with TRBJ2-5; a possible D gene is TRBD1 (6 bases). This CDR3 comprises 16 residues. V shed 6 bases and J shed 1 base, with 18 bases lying between them. Germline values: CDR1 SSHAT, CDR2 FNYEAQ (reference sequence). The CDR3, as DNA: TGTGCCAGCAGTCACATCAGGGGAGTGGGCCAAGAGACCCAGTACTTC. It codes for CASSHIRGVGQETQYF.

The gene calls are TRBV29-1 and TRBJ2-7; 13 positions agree with TRBD2. V trimming: 6 bases; J trimming: 4 bases; junction bases outside the gene matches: 3. Germline CDR1 and CDR2: SQVTM and ANQGSEA. The CDR3 loop spans 13 amino acids. The CDR3 is CSVGLAGVYEQYF. Written as DNA, the CDR3 is TGCAGCGTCGGACTAGCGGGAGTTTACGAGCAGTACTTC.

In this sample, this clone turned up once. J is TRBJ1-1 and V is TRBV28; D unresolved. This CDR3 contains 11 residues. Between the trimmed V and J ends, which lost 5 bases and 7 bases, there was a span of 8 bases. Germline lookup yields CDR1 MDHEN and CDR2 SYDVKM. CDR3 DNA: TGTGCCAGCAGTCGTCGCAGTGAAGCTTTCTTT. Translating it yields CASSRRSEAFF.

The chain joins TRBV5-1 to TRBJ2-5, with D tentatively TRBD1 (5 bases). The CDR3 is 14 residues long. Per the germline V gene, CDR1 is SGHRS and CDR2 is YFSETQ. The ends were cut back, 3 bases at V and 4 bases at J, with 13 bases in the middle. In nucleotides, the CDR3 is TGCGCCAGCAGCTCACCCCACCAGGGAGAGACCCAGTACTTC. Protein sequence: CASSSPHQGETQYF.

This clone appeared once. This chain connects TRBV9 to TRBJ2-1; 10 nucleotides match TRBD2. Germline assignment: CDR1 SGDLS and CDR2 YYNGEE. V was pared by 3 bases and J by 9 bases, with 6 bases of the junction left unmatched. The CDR3 sequence is 14 residues long. The CDR3 here is CASSGGLATIEQFF. DNA of the CDR3: TGTGCCAGCAGCGGGGGACTAGCGACTATTGAGCAGTTCTTC.

The chain is built from TRBV4-3 and TRBJ2-5; the match to TRBD2 covers 11 bases. The CDR3 totals 15 residues. The trim removed 1 base at V and 5 bases at J, leaving 3 bases unmatched. Germline lookup yields CDR1 LGHNA and CDR2 YSLEER. In nucleotides, the CDR3 is TGCGCCAGCAGCCAAGGACTAGCGGGGACGGAGACCCAGTACTTC. Protein sequence: CASSQGLAGTETQYF.

A note on this clone: Compared with germline, one end of the junction differs, possibly owing to a read error. The chain links TRBV7-9 to TRBJ2-7, with 8 bases matching TRBD2. The CDR3 sequence is 12 residues long. Germline values: CDR1 SEHNR, CDR2 FQNEAQ (reference sequence). The DNA of the CDR3 is TGTTCCAGCAGCCTTAGCGGGGACGAGCAGTACTTC. It specifies CSSSLSGDEQYF.

The V and J genes are TRBV5-4 and TRBJ1-6; D gene uncertain. V gave up 0 bases and J gave up 9 bases, with 13 bases separating them. CDR1 is SGHNT and CDR2 is YYREEE in the germline V gene (reference sequence). The CDR3 runs 15 residues. CDR3 amino acids: CASSLGAKAGSPLHF. CDR3 in DNA: TGTGCCAGCAGCTTGGGAGCTAAGGCGGGTTCACCCCTCCACTTT. Based on the CDR3 plus reference TRBV5-4 and TRBJ1-6, the full variable domain is ETGVTQSPTHLIKTRGQQVTLRCSSQSGHNTVSWYQQALGQGPQFIFQYYREEENGRGNFPPRFSGLQFPNYSSELNVNALELDDSALYLCASSLGAKAGSPLHFGNGTRLTVT.

The genes are TRBV7-7 and TRBJ2-5; tentatively, D is TRBD1 (6 bases). CDR3 length equals 16 residues. V lost 0 bases to trimming and J lost 2 bases, with 13 bases between them. CDR1 and CDR2 (germline): SSHAT, FNYEAQ (reference sequence). The CDR3, as DNA: TGTGCCAGCAGCTTAGCGCCCGGGACACAGCAAGAGACCCAGTACTTC. The encoded protein is CASSLAPGTQQETQYF.

The chain links TRBV6-5 to TRBJ1-2; D may be TRBD1 (5 bases). The CDR3 is 13 amino acids. The germline V gene has CDR1 MNHEY and CDR2 SVGAGI. V lost 2 bases, J lost 6 bases, and 10 bases lay in between. The CDR3 coding sequence is TGTGCCAGCAGTTACGTTACAGGTGATGGCTACACCTTC. It yields the protein CASSYVTGDGYTF.

This chain joins TRBV9 and TRBJ1-1; 7 positions agree with TRBD1. Looked up from germline, CDR1 is SGDLS and CDR2 is YYNGEE. The junction had 8 bases not matched to a gene; V was cut back by 4 bases and J by 2 bases. The CDR3 extends over 15 amino acids. The CDR3 region has the DNA TGTGCCAGCAGCACCACGGGACAGCCTAACACTGAAGCTTTCTTT. Amino acid sequence: CASSTTGQPNTEAFF.